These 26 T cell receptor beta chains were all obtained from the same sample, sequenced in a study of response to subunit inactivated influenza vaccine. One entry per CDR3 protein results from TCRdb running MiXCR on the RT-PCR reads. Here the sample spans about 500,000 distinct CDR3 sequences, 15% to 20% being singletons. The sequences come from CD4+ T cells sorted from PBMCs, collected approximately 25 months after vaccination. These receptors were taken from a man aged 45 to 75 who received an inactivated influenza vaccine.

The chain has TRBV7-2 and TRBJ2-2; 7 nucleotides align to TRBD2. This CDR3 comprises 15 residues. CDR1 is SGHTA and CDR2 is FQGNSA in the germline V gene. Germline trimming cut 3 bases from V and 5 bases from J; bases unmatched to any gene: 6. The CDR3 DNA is TGTGCCAGCAGCTTCCGAGCGGGGAAGACCGGGGAGCTGTTTTTT. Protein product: CASSFRAGKTGELFF. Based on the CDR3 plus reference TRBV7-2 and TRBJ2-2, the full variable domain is GAGVSQSPSNKVTEKGKDVELRCDPISGHTALYWYRQSLGQGLEFLIYFQGNSAPDKSGLPSDRFSAERTGGSVSTLTIQRTQQEDSAVYLCASSFRAGKTGELFFGEGSRLTVL.

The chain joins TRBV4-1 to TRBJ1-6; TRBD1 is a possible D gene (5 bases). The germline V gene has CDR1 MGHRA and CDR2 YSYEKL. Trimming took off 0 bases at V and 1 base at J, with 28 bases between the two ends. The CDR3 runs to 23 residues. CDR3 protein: CASSQDLIRPLFQGFSYNSPLHF. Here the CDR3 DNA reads TGCGCCAGCAGCCAAGATCTTATCCGACCCCTCTTCCAGGGATTTTCCTATAATTCACCCCTCCACTTT.

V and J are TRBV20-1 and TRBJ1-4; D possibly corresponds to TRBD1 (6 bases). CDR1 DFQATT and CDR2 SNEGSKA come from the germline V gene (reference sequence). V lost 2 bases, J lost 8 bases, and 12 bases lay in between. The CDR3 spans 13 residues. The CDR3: CSARQGQEEKLFF. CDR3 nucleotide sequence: TGCAGTGCTAGACAGGGGCAGGAGGAAAAACTGTTTTTT.

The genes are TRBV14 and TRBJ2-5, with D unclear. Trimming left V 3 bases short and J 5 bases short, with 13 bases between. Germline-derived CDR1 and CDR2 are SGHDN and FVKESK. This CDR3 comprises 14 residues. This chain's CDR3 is CASSHLALLETQYF. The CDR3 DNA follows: TGTGCCAGCAGCCACCTGGCTCTTCTGGAGACCCAGTACTTC.

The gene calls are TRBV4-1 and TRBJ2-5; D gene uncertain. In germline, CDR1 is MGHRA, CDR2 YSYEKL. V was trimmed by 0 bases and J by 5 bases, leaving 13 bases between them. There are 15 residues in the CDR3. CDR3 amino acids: CASSQEGMGWETQYF. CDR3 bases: TGCGCCAGCAGCCAAGAGGGGATGGGCTGGGAGACCCAGTACTTC.

CDR3 protein: CASSLSRTDGELFF. CDR3 DNA sequence: TGTGCCAGCAGCCTATCAAGGACGGACGGGGAGCTGTTTTTT. The chain couples TRBV7-2 to TRBJ2-2; D gene ambiguous. CDR3 length equals 14 residues. V lost 5 bases and J 7 bases, leaving 14 bases between the germline ends. Germline loops: CDR1 SGHTA, CDR2 FQGNSA.

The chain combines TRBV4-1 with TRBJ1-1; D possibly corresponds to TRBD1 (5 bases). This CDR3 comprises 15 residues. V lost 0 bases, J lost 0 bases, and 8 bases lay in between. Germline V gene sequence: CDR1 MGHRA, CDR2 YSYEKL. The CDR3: CASSQEGTVNTEAFF. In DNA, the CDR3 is TGCGCCAGCAGCCAAGAAGGGACGGTGAACACTGAAGCTTTCTTT.

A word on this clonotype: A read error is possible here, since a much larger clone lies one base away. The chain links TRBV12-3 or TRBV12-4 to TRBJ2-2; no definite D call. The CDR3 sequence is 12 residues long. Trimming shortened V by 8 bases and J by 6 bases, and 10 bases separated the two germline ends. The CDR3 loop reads CASYQKSGELFF. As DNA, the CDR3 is TGTGCCAGCTACCAGAAATCCGGGGAGCTGTTTTTT.

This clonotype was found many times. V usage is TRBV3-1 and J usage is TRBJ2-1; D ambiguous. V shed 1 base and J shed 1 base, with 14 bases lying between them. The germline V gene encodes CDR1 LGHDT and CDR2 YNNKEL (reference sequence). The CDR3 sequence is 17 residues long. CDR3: CASSQAPGSVSYNEQFF. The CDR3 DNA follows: TGTGCCAGCAGCCAAGCCCCCGGGTCTGTATCCTACAATGAGCAGTTCTTC.

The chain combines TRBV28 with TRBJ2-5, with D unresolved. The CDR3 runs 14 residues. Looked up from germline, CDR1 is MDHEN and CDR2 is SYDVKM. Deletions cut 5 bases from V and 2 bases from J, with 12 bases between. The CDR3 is CASSHSWGQETQYF. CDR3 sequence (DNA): TGTGCCAGCAGTCACAGTTGGGGTCAAGAGACCCAGTACTTC.

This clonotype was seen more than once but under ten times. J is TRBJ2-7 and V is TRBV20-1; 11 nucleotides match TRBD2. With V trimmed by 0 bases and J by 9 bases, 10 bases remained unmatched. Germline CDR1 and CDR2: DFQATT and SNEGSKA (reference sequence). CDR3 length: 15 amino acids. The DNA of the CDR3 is TGCAGTGCTAGAGAAAGGTCTAGCGGGAGGCGCGGGCAGTACTTC. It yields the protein CSARERSSGRRGQYF.

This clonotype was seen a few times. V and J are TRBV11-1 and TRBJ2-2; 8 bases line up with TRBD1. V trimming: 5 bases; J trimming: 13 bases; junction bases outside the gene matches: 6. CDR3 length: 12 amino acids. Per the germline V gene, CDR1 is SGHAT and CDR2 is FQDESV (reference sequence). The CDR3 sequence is CASSLRQGRLFF. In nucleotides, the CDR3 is TGTGCCAGCAGCCTACGACAGGGGCGGCTGTTTTTT.

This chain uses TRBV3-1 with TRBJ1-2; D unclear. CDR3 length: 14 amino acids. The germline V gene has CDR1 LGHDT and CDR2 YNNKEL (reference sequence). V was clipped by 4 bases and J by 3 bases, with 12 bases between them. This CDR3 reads CASSPLEEYYGYTF. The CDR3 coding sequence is TGTGCCAGCAGCCCCCTCGAGGAATACTATGGCTACACCTTC.

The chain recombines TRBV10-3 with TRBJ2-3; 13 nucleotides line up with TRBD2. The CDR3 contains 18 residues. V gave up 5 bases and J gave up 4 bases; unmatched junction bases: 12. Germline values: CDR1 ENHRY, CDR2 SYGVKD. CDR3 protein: CAISRSLGTSGGADTQYF. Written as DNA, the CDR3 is TGTGCCATCAGTCGAAGCCTCGGAACTAGCGGGGGGGCAGATACGCAGTATTTT.

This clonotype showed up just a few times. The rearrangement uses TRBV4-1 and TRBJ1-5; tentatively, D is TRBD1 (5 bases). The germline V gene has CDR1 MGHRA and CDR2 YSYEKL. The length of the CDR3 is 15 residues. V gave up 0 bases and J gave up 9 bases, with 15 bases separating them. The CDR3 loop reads CASSQEGAVLRPQHF. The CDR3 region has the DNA TGCGCCAGCAGCCAAGAAGGGGCGGTTCTGCGGCCCCAGCATTTT.

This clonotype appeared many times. The CDR3 here is CASSGGQGNYGYTF. The CDR3 DNA reads TGCGCCAGCAGCGGAGGACAGGGAAACTATGGCTACACCTTC. V usage is TRBV5-1 and J usage is TRBJ1-2, with 8 bases that match TRBD1. V gave up 4 bases and J gave up 2 bases; unmatched junction bases: 4. Germline CDR1 and CDR2: SGHRS and YFSETQ. CDR3 length equals 14 residues.

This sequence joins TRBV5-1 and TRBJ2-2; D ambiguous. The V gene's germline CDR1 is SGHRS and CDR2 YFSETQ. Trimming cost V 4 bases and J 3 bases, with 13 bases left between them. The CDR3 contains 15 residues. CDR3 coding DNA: TGCGCCAGCAGCCTGGCAGCCTTGGACACCGGGGAGCTGTTTTTT. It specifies CASSLAALDTGELFF.

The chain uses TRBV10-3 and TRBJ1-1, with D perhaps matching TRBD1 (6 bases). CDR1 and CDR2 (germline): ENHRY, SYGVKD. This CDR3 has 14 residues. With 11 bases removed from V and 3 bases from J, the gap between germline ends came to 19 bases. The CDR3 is CASRPGVEDTEAFF. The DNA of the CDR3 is TGTGCCTCCCGGCCAGGGGTCGAGGACACTGAAGCTTTCTTT.

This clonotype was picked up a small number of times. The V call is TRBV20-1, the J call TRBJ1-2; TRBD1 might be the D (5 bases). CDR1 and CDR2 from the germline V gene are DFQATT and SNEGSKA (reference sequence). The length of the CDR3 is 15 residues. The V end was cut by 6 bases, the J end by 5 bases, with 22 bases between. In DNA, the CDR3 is TGCAGTGCCTCGATGAAGGGATGGGGGGGGTATGGCTACACCTTC. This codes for CSASMKGWGGYGYTF.

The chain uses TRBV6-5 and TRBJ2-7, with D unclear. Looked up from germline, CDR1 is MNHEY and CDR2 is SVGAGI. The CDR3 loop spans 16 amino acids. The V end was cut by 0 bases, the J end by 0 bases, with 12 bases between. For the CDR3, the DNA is TGTGCCAGCAGTTACTCGGTAGCCGCAGTCTCCTACGAGCAGTACTTC. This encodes CASSYSVAAVSYEQYF.

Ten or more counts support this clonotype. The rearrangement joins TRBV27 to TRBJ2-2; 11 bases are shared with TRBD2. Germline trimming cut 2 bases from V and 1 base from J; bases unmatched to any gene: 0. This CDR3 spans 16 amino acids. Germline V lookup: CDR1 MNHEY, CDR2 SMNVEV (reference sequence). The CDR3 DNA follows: TGTGCCAGCAGTTTAGGACTAGCGGGGAACACCGGGGAGCTGTTTTTT. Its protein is CASSLGLAGNTGELFF.

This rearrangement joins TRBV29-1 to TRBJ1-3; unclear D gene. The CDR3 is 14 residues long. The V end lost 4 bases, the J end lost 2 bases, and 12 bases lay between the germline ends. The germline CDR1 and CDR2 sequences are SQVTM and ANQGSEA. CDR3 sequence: CSVGGIGTGNTIYF. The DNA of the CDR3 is TGCAGCGTTGGCGGTATAGGAACTGGAAACACCATATATTTT. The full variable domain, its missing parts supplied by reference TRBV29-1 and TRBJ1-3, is SAVISQKPSRDICQRGTSLTIQCQVDSQVTMMFWYRQQPGQSLTLIATANQGSEATYESGFVIDKFPISRPNLTFSTLTVSNMSPEDSSIYLCSVGGIGTGNTIYFGEGSWLTVV.

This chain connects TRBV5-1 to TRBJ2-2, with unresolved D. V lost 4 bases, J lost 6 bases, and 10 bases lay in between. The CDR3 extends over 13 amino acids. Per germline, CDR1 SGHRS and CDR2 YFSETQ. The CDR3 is CASSQNEAGELFF. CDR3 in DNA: TGCGCCAGCAGCCAGAATGAGGCCGGGGAGCTGTTTTTT.

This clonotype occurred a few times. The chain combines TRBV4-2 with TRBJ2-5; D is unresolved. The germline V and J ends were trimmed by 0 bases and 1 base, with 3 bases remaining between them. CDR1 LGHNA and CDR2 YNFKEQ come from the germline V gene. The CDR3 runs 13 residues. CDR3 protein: CASSQDFQETQYF. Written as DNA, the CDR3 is TGTGCCAGCAGCCAAGATTTCCAAGAGACCCAGTACTTC.

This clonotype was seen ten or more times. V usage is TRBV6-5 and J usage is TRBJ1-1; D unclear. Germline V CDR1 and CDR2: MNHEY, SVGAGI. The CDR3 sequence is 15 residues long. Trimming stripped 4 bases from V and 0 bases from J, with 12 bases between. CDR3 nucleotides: TGTGCCAGCAGTTCCCAAGGAGGGATGAACACTGAAGCTTTCTTT. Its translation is CASSSQGGMNTEAFF.

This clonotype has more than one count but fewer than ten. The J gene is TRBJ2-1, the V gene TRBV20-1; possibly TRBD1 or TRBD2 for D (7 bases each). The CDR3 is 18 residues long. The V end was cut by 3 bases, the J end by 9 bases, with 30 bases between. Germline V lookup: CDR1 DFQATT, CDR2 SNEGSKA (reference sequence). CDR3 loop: CSASRRGLAGPRGVEQFF. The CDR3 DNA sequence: TGCAGTGCTAGCCGAAGGGGGTTAGCGGGTCCCAGGGGGGTTGAGCAGTTCTTC.